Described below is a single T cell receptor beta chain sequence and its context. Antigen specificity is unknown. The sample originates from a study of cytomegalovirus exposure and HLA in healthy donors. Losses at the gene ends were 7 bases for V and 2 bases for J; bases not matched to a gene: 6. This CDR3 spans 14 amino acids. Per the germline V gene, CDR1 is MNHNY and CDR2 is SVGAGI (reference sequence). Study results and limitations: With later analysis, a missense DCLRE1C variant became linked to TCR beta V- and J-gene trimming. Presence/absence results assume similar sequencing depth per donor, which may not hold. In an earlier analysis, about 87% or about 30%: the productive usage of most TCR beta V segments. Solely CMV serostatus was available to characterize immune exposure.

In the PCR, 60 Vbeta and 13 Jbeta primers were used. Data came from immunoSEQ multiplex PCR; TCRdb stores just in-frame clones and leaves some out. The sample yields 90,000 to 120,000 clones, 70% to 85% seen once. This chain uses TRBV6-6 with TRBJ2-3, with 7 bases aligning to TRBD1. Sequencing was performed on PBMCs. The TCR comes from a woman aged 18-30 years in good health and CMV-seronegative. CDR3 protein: CASMTGRYTDTQYF. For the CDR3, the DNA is TGTGCCAGCATGACAGGGAGATACACAGATACGCAGTATTTT.